The entry below gives a single T cell receptor beta chain sequence along with its context. This sample was taken from a study of CD8 T cells in Susac syndrome. It was healthy donors who served as the controls, matched for age and sex. It was with random hexamers that roughly 0.45 to 1 ug RNA was reverse transcribed. It was immunoSEQ multiplex PCR that amplified TCR beta CDR3 across 54 Vbeta and 13 Jbeta. TCRdb recomputed calls from the immunoSEQ multiplex PCR reads with MiXCR, one row per CDR3 protein. The sample carries under 200,000 distinct CDR3 sequences, more than 90% recorded once. The clonotype originates from a human donor in good health. The sequenced sample consisted of CD4+ T cells from PBMCs.

The CDR3 loop is CASSALERINTGELFF. Here the CDR3 DNA reads TGTGCCAGCAGCGCCCTGGAGAGGATAAACACCGGGGAGCTGTTTTTT. This rearrangement joins TRBV12-3 or TRBV12-4 to TRBJ2-2, with unresolved D. Trimming cost V 6 bases and J 2 bases, with 16 bases left between them. The CDR3 loop spans 16 amino acids.